The 22 T cell receptor beta chains listed next were all sequenced from one sample in a study of blood T cell repertoires in COVID-19. This table comes from immunoSEQ multiplex PCR, and its TCRdb copy is limited to in-frame clones, with some not included. Here the sample spans 220,000 or so clones, about 83% being singletons. The source material was PBMCs or T cells enriched from blood (not recorded which). These receptors originate from a woman between 45 and 60 years old who had recovered from COVID-19.

V gene TRBV2 combines with J gene TRBJ2-2; TRBD1 matches 7 bases. In germline, CDR1 is SNHLY, CDR2 FYNNEI. The CDR3 is made up of 13 amino acids. J was trimmed by 1 base and V by 8 bases; bases with no gene match: 1. CDR3 region: CASQGENTGELFF. CDR3 nucleotide sequence: TGTGCCAGCCAGGGGGAGAACACCGGGGAGCTGTTTTTT.

DNA of the CDR3: TGTGCCAGCAGCGTAGCTGGTGGCAGTTCCTACGAGCAGTACTTC. Translating gives CASSVAGGSSYEQYF. The chain has TRBV9 and TRBJ2-7, with D hard to call. Trimming removed 0 bases from V and 1 base from J, with 11 bases in between. This CDR3 is 15 amino acids long. Germline CDR1 and CDR2: SGDLS and YYNGEE.

The chain carries TRBV5-1 and TRBJ1-6; TRBD1 aligns across 7 bases. The ends lost 3 bases at V and 6 bases at J; junction bases unmatched: 3. Germline V lookup: CDR1 SGHRS, CDR2 YFSETQ. CDR3 length: 14 amino acids. The CDR3 nucleotides are TGCGCCAGCAGCTGGGGACAGACTAATTCACCCCTCCACTTT. Translated, it gives CASSWGQTNSPLHF.

The chain uses TRBV28 and TRBJ1-2; D gene ambiguous. Trimming took 5 bases from V and 10 from J, leaving 20 bases between them. The length of the CDR3 is 14 residues. Germline assignment: CDR1 MDHEN and CDR2 SYDVKM. The CDR3 loop is CASSAPNGEKIYTF. For the CDR3, the DNA is TGTGCCAGCAGTGCGCCCAACGGGGAGAAGATCTACACCTTC.

This chain links TRBV7-2 with TRBJ1-2; 7 nucleotides align to TRBD1. V shed 5 bases and J 8 bases; nucleotides not matched to a gene: 8. CDR1 and CDR2 (germline): SGHTA, FQGNSA. This CDR3 contains 13 residues. The CDR3 DNA sequence: TGTGCCAGCAGCCGGGGCCAGGGGGACGGCTACACCTTC. It yields the protein CASSRGQGDGYTF.

This chain uses TRBV5-6 with TRBJ2-7; 9 bases are a match to TRBD2. V trimming: 3 bases; J trimming: 3 bases; junction bases outside the gene matches: 7. The CDR3 spans 15 residues. CDR1 and CDR2 (germline): SGHDT, YYEEEE. The CDR3 region has the DNA TGTGCCAGCAGCTGGCTAGCGGGGAGTCTCTACGAGCAGTACTTC. Protein product: CASSWLAGSLYEQYF. The entire variable domain, with the rest obtained from reference TRBV5-6 and TRBJ2-7, is as follows: DAGVTQSPTHLIKTRGQQVTLRCSPKSGHDTVSWYQQALGQGPQFIFQYYEEEERQRGNFPDRFSGHQFPNYSSELNVNALLLGDSALYLCASSWLAGSLYEQYFGPGTRLTVT.

This clone was seen only once. The gene calls are TRBV9 and TRBJ1-2; TRBD1 agrees at 10 bases. The J segment lost 1 base and the V segment lost 3 bases, leaving 18 bases of the junction unmatched. Germline CDR1 reads SGDLS; CDR2 reads YYNGEE. The CDR3 extends over 20 amino acids. This CDR3 reads CASSALNPGTGDEVNYGYTF. The CDR3 DNA sequence: TGTGCCAGCAGCGCGCTGAACCCAGGGACAGGGGACGAGGTTAACTATGGCTACACCTTC.

This chain connects TRBV7-8 to TRBJ1-1, with TRBD1 matching over 8 bases. The length of the CDR3 is 16 residues. V shed 5 bases and J 1 base; nucleotides not matched to a gene: 9. Per germline, CDR1 SGHVS and CDR2 FQNEAQ. DNA for the CDR3: TGTGCCAGCAGCCCGGCTATTGGGACAGGGAACACTGAAGCTTTCTTT. Its protein is CASSPAIGTGNTEAFF.

This chain joins TRBV7-2 and TRBJ2-5, with D possibly matching TRBD2 (5 bases). The CDR3 contains 16 residues. The V gene's germline CDR1 is SGHTA and CDR2 FQGNSA. Trimming stripped 2 bases from V and 4 bases from J, with 17 bases between. The CDR3 protein is CASSLLRSSRRETQYF. The DNA for the CDR3 is TGTGCCAGCAGCTTATTAAGATCTAGCCGGAGAGAGACCCAGTACTTC.

The chain carries TRBV4-1 and TRBJ2-3; TRBD2 matches 9 bases. The V gene end was trimmed by 5 bases and the J gene end by 2 bases; junction bases not matched to a gene: 11. This CDR3 region has 17 residues. The germline V gene encodes CDR1 MGHRA and CDR2 YSYEKL. CDR3 sequence reads: CASSYSGGKRFTDTQYF. The CDR3 bases are TGCGCCAGCAGCTATAGCGGGGGCAAGCGTTTCACAGATACGCAGTATTTT.

V gene TRBV10-3 combines with J gene TRBJ2-6; 8 nucleotides agree with TRBD1. Losses at the gene ends were 8 bases for V and 0 bases for J; bases not matched to a gene: 3. The CDR3 is made up of 15 amino acids. Germline V gene sequence: CDR1 ENHRY, CDR2 SYGVKD. In nucleotides, the CDR3 is TGTGCCATCGGACAGGGCCACTCTGGGGCCAACGTCCTGACTTTC. The encoded protein is CAIGQGHSGANVLTF.

This rearrangement joins TRBV19 to TRBJ1-5; 10 positions match TRBD1. After removal of 3 bases from V and 3 bases from J, the junction contained 11 bases not matched to a gene. This CDR3 region has 18 residues. Germline CDR1 reads LNHDA; CDR2 reads SQIVND (reference sequence). The CDR3 region has the DNA TGTGCCAGTAGTATGTCTCGGGACAGGGGCCTACCCAATCAGCCCCAGCATTTT. Its protein product is CASSMSRDRGLPNQPQHF.

This clone has a count of ten or more. The V gene is TRBV4-1, the J gene TRBJ1-2, with D possibly matching TRBD1 (6 bases). V dropped 3 bases and J dropped 4 bases, with 15 bases sitting between them. CDR3 length: 15 amino acids. Germline V gene lookup returns CDR1 MGHRA and CDR2 YSYEKL. For the CDR3, the DNA is TGCGCCAGCAGCCACCTACAGGGAAGATCCTATGGCTACACCTTC. Protein sequence: CASSHLQGRSYGYTF.

The chain uses TRBV15 and TRBJ1-1; 8 nucleotides align to TRBD1. The germline CDR1 and CDR2 sequences are LNHNV and YYDKDF (reference sequence). This CDR3 contains 14 residues. V gave up 1 base and J gave up 9 bases; unmatched junction bases: 7. CDR3 region: CATSRGGTGRQAFF. CDR3 DNA: TGTGCCACCAGCAGAGGAGGGACAGGACGTCAAGCTTTCTTT.

This chain uses TRBV13 with TRBJ2-1; 7 bases agree with TRBD2. The CDR3 is 15 residues long. Losses at the gene ends were 0 bases for V and 3 bases for J; bases not matched to a gene: 2. From germline, CDR1 is PRHDT and CDR2 FYEKMQ (reference sequence). The CDR3 loop is CASSLGASGYNEQFF. For the CDR3, the DNA is TGTGCCAGCAGCTTAGGGGCTAGCGGCTACAATGAGCAGTTCTTC.

The J gene is TRBJ1-3, the V gene TRBV14; D is ambiguous. The CDR3 loop spans 17 amino acids. Per germline, CDR1 SGHDN and CDR2 FVKESK. V was cut by 0 bases and J by 0 bases, with 12 bases left in between. CDR3 protein: CASSQDRGYLSGNTIYF. The DNA of the CDR3 is TGTGCCAGCAGCCAAGATCGGGGATACCTCTCTGGAAACACCATATATTTT. Variable domain in full (rest from reference TRBV14 and TRBJ1-3): EAGVTQFPSHSVIEKGQTVTLRCDPISGHDNLYWYRRVMGKEIKFLLHFVKESKQDESGMPNNRFLAERTGGTYSTLKVQPAELEDSGVYFCASSQDRGYLSGNTIYFGEGSWLTVV.

This clone was detected only once. The same CDR3 is also encoded by other DNA sequences in this sample. The rearrangement joins TRBV5-1 to TRBJ1-4; 9 bases map to TRBD1. Germline CDR1 reads SGHRS; CDR2 reads YFSETQ. V lost 1 base, J lost 8 bases, and 6 bases stayed unmatched. CDR3 length: 15 amino acids. CDR3: CASSLMGQGGEKLFF. CDR3 sequence (DNA): TGCGCCAGCAGCTTGATGGGACAGGGTGGGGAAAAACTGTTTTTT.

The J gene is TRBJ2-1, the V gene TRBV3-1 (or the pseudogene TRBV3-2), with TRBD1 matching 7 bases. Germline CDR1 LGHDT, CDR2 YNNKEL (reference sequence). Trimming at V came to 4 bases and at J to 1 base, leaving 4 bases not matched to a gene. The CDR3 has 15 amino acids. The CDR3 region is CASSPTGKSYNEQFF. CDR3 nucleotides: TGTGCCAGCAGCCCGACAGGGAAATCCTACAATGAGCAGTTCTTC.

The chain employs TRBV21-1 and TRBJ1-1; the table's D call, TRBD1, has no DNA check behind it. TRBV21-1 has pseudogene status. The CDR3 loop spans 20 amino acids. The CDR3 protein is CASSKVGAELRNRKGTEAFF. The CDR3 nucleotides read TGTGCCAGCAGCAAAGTAGGGGCCGAACTTAGGAATAGAAAGGGCACTGAAGCTTTCTTT.

The V call is TRBV5-1, the J call TRBJ1-1, with D hard to call. The V gene lost 1 base and the J gene lost 4 bases, with 14 bases spanning the gap. The CDR3 covers 15 residues. The germline CDR1 and CDR2 sequences are SGHRS and YFSETQ. CDR3 nucleotide sequence: TGCGCCAGCAGCTTGTACGGGGAGAAGAGCACTGAAGCTTTCTTT. The encoded protein is CASSLYGEKSTEAFF.

This clone was picked up one time. The J gene is TRBJ2-3, the V gene TRBV18, with 10 bases identical to TRBD2. The CDR3 sequence is 17 residues long. The V gene's germline CDR1 is KGHSH and CDR2 LQKENI. Trimming took 3 bases from V and 1 from J; bases not matched to a gene: 7. In DNA form, the CDR3 reads TGTGCCAGCTCACCGTTGGCTAGCGGGAGCGGCACAGATACGCAGTATTTT. Its protein product is CASSPLASGSGTDTQYF.

This clone was found a few times. The gene calls are TRBV19 and TRBJ1-5; D uncertain. Germline V gene lookup returns CDR1 LNHDA and CDR2 SQIVND (reference sequence). Trimming took 6 bases from V and 6 from J, leaving 21 bases between them. The length of the CDR3 is 16 residues. Here the CDR3 DNA reads TGTGCCAGTAGAGTGACGGGCACGGCGGCGGGTCAGCCCCAGCATTTT. This codes for CASRVTGTAAGQPQHF.